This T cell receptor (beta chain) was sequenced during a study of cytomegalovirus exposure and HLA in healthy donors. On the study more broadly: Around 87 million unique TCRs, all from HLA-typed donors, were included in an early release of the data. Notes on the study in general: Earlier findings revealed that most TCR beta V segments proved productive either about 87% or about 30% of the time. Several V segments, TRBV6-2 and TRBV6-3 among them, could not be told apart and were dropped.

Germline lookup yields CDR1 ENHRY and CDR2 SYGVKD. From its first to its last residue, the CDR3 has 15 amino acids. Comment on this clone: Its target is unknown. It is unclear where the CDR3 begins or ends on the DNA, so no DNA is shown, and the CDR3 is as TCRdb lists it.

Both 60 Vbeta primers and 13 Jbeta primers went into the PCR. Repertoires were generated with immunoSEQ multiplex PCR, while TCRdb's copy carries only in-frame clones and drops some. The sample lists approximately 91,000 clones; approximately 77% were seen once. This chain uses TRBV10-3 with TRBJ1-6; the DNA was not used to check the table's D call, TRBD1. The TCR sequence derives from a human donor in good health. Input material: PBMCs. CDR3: CAISSSGQGNSPLHF.